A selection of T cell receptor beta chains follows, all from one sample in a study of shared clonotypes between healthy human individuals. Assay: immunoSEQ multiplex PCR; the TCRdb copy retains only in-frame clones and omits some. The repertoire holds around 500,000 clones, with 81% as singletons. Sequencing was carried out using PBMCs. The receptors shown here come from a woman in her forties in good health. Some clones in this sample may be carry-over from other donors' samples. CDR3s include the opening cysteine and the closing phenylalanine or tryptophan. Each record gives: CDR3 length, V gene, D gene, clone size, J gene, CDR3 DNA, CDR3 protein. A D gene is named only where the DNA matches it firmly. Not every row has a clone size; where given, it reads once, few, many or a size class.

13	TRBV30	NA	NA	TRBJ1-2	TGTGCCTGGAGTCGGGGCGGGGAAGGTGGCTACACCTTC	CAWSRGGEGGYTF
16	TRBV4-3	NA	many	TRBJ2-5	TGCGCCAGCAGCCAAGATCACCGAGGCAGGCAAGAGACCCAGTACTTC	CASSQDHRGRQETQYF
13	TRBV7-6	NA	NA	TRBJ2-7	TGTGCCAGCAGCCGGACCTACCGGTCCGAGCAGTACTTC	CASSRTYRSEQYF
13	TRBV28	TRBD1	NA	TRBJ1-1	TGTGCCAGCCTGACAGGGGAGAACACTGAAGCTTTCTTT	CASLTGENTEAFF
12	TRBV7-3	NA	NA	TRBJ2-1	TGTGCCAGCAGCTTAGCGGGACGTGAGCAGTTCTTC	CASSLAGREQFF
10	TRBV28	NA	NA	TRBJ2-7	TGTGCCAGCAGTTCAATCCAGCAGTACTTC	CASSSIQQYF
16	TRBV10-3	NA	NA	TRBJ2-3	TGTGCCATCAGTGGACAGCGGGTAGCTAGCACAGATACGCAGTATTTT	CAISGQRVASTDTQYF
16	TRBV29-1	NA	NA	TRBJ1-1	TGCAGCGTTGATAGGGGTGTAGGTGTGTGGAACACTGAAGCTTTCTTT	CSVDRGVGVWNTEAFF
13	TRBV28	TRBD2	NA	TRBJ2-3	TGTGCCAGCCTCCCGGGCGGGAGTGGTACGCAGTATTTT	CASLPGGSGTQYF
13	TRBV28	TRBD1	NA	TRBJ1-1	TGTGCCAGCAGTTGGGACAGCAACACTGAAGCTTTCTTT	CASSWDSNTEAFF
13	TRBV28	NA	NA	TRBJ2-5	TGTGCCAGCAGTTTATTTCTCCGGGAGACCCAGTACTTC	CASSLFLRETQYF
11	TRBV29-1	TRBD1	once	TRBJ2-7	TGCAGCGCTTCGACAGGGTACGAGCAGTACTTC	CSASTGYEQYF
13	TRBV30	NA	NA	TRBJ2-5	TGTGCCTCCTCCCGACAGGGAGGGGAGACCCAGTACTTC	CASSRQGGETQYF